The 25 T cell receptor beta chains below come from one sample, sequenced in a study of cytomegalovirus exposure and HLA in healthy donors. With 60 Vbeta and 13 Jbeta primers, the PCR was carried out. The data were produced by immunoSEQ multiplex PCR, yet TCRdb's version contains in-frame clones alone and is incomplete. The sample lists about 99,000 clones; 76% were seen once. Sequencing was carried out using PBMCs. These TCRs come from a woman between 18 and 29 years old in good health and CMV-seropositive.

The chain combines TRBV7-9 with TRBJ2-7; D possibly corresponds to TRBD2 (5 bases). Germline values: CDR1 SEHNR, CDR2 FQNEAQ (reference sequence). V lost 5 bases, J lost 3 bases, and 14 bases lay in between. This CDR3 has 14 residues. CDR3 amino acids: CASSRLGIHYEQYF. CDR3 sequence (DNA): TGTGCCAGCAGCCGACTCGGGATCCACTACGAGCAGTACTTC.

Comment on this clone: At one boundary the junction diverges from the germline segment, which might be a read error. The chain joins TRBV7-7 to TRBJ2-5; 7 nucleotides line up with TRBD2. Germline V gene lookup returns CDR1 SSHAT and CDR2 FNYEAQ (reference sequence). The CDR3 covers 16 residues. The CDR3 DNA follows: TGTGCTAGCAGCTTAGCGTTGGCTAGCGGACAAGAGACCCAGTACTTC. Amino acid sequence: CASSLALASGQETQYF.

This rearrangement joins TRBV10-3 to TRBJ2-7; 12 bases are shared with TRBD2. This CDR3 comprises 18 residues. V lost 10 bases to trimming and J lost 6 bases; unmatched junction nucleotides: 22. Germline CDR1 is ENHRY and CDR2 is SYGVKD. The CDR3 spells CATGPSGRAFQETSEQYF. The CDR3 DNA is TGTGCCACCGGGCCTAGCGGGAGGGCCTTTCAGGAGACCAGCGAGCAGTACTTC.

This clone was seen only once. This chain connects TRBV4-1 to TRBJ1-6, with TRBD1 as a possible D gene (6 bases). CDR1 and CDR2 (germline): MGHRA, YSYEKL. The CDR3 sequence is 15 residues long. Trimming removed 0 bases from V and 7 bases from J, with 10 bases in between. The CDR3 reads CASSQEWTANSPLHF. The CDR3 DNA is TGCGCCAGCAGCCAAGAATGGACAGCAAATTCACCCCTCCACTTT.

The rearrangement links TRBV10-2 to TRBJ2-4; 12 bases agree with TRBD2. The CDR3 extends over 16 amino acids. J lost 8 bases, V lost 0 bases, and 5 bases had no gene match. In germline, CDR1 is WSHSY, CDR2 SAAADI. In DNA form, the CDR3 reads TGCGCCAGCAGTGAGTCGAGACTAGCGGGAGTGGACATTCAGTACTTC. Residues: CASSESRLAGVDIQYF.

The chain uses TRBV19 and TRBJ2-1, with 7 bases identical to TRBD1. Germline values: CDR1 LNHDA, CDR2 SQIVND (reference sequence). The ends lost 5 bases at V and 10 bases at J; junction bases unmatched: 11. This CDR3 spans 14 amino acids. CDR3 DNA sequence: TGTGCCAGTAGTCCCCCGACAGGGCGGGTGGAGCAGTTCTTC. Encoded protein: CASSPPTGRVEQFF.

The J gene is TRBJ2-7, the V gene TRBV7-9; 10 bases agree with TRBD2. V lost 5 bases and J lost 6; bases outside the gene matches: 7. This CDR3 contains 14 residues. Germline CDR1 and CDR2: SEHNR and FQNEAQ (reference sequence). The CDR3 DNA reads as TGTGCCAGCAGCCCCCCGGGACTAGCGAGCGAGCAGTACTTC. This sequence encodes CASSPPGLASEQYF.

In regard to this clone: Other nucleotide sequences from this sample produce the same CDR3. The rearrangement links TRBV5-1 to TRBJ2-7, with D perhaps TRBD1 (6 bases). The CDR3 totals 12 residues. Looked up from germline, CDR1 is SGHRS and CDR2 is YFSETQ. V gave up 4 bases and J gave up 3 bases, with 8 bases separating them. In DNA, the CDR3 is TGCGCCAGCAGCGCGGACAGCTACGAGCAGTACTTC. Its translation is CASSADSYEQYF.

The rearrangement links TRBV19 to TRBJ1-5; 9 nucleotides agree with TRBD1. Germline CDR1 reads LNHDA; CDR2 reads SQIVND (reference sequence). This CDR3 comprises 14 residues. V gave up 7 bases and J gave up 7 bases; unmatched junction bases: 8. CDR3 residues: CASTGTGLGQPQHF. The CDR3 DNA reads as TGTGCCAGTACCGGGACAGGGTTGGGCCAGCCCCAGCATTTT.

V and J are TRBV6-1 and TRBJ1-5; possibly TRBD1 for D (6 bases). From germline, CDR1 is MNHNS and CDR2 SASEGT. The CDR3 consists of 17 residues. Trimming left V 3 bases short and J 1 base short, with 16 bases between. CDR3 loop: CASSDFGTYYSNQPQHF. The CDR3 region has the DNA TGTGCCAGCAGTGATTTCGGGACATACTACAGCAATCAGCCCCAGCATTTT.

V gene TRBV5-4 combines with J gene TRBJ1-6; the match to TRBD1 covers 9 bases. The germline gives CDR1 SGHNT, CDR2 YYREEE (reference sequence). This CDR3 is built from 14 residues. V shed 3 bases, J shed 9 bases, and the junction held 4 bases outside the gene matches. CDR3 region: CASSWGQGISPLHF. The CDR3 DNA sequence: TGTGCCAGCAGCTGGGGACAGGGAATTTCACCCCTCCACTTT.

As for this clone: Because the CDR3 is missing its conserved closing phenylalanine or tryptophan, this is likely a read error. The rearrangement links TRBV30 to TRBJ2-3, with 12 nucleotides matching TRBD2. The V and J ends lost 0 bases and 4 bases, in that order; junction bases with no gene match: 8. Germline loops: CDR1 GTSNPN, CDR2 SVGIG (reference sequence). The CDR3 runs to 17 residues. CDR3 loop: CAWSVDRTSGTPDTQYV. The CDR3 nucleotides are TGTGCCTGGAGTGTGGACAGGACTAGCGGGACTCCAGATACGCAGTATGTT.

This chain links TRBV27 with TRBJ2-1, with 10 bases lining up with TRBD2. This CDR3 region has 15 residues. CDR1 is MNHEY, CDR2 SMNVEV, per germline (reference sequence). Trimming cost V 5 bases and J 9 bases; bases outside gene matches: 10. The CDR3, as DNA: TGTGCCAGCAGTAAAGTAGCGGGAGGTCCCCCTGAGCAGTTCTTC. Translated, it gives CASSKVAGGPPEQFF.

This clone was observed a few times. The chain combines TRBV30 with TRBJ2-1; 13 bases map to TRBD2. The J segment lost 4 bases and the V segment lost 3 bases, leaving 3 bases of the junction unmatched. Germline CDR1 reads GTSNPN; CDR2 reads SVGIG (reference sequence). The CDR3 is 15 residues long. CDR3 sequence reads: CAWSQTSGRYNEQFF. For the CDR3, the DNA is TGTGCCTGGAGCCAGACTAGCGGGAGGTACAATGAGCAGTTCTTC.

V is TRBV27 and J is TRBJ2-1, with a weak D call TRBD2 (5 bases). The CDR3 consists of 14 residues. Germline CDR1 is MNHEY and CDR2 is SMNVEV (reference sequence). The ends were cut back, 3 bases at V and 4 bases at J, with 10 bases in the middle. The CDR3: CASSLVGGYNEQFF. CDR3 coding DNA: TGTGCCAGCAGTTTGGTTGGCGGGTACAATGAGCAGTTCTTC.

This rearrangement joins TRBV30 to TRBJ1-3; D remains ambiguous. Germline V gene lookup returns CDR1 GTSNPN and CDR2 SVGIG (reference sequence). The CDR3 runs to 16 residues. V was cut by 0 bases and J by 2 bases, with 14 bases left in between. The CDR3 sequence: CAWSVSGWVTGNTIYF. The CDR3 nucleotides are TGTGCCTGGAGTGTGTCGGGGTGGGTCACTGGAAACACCATATATTTT.

This chain uses TRBV7-8 with TRBJ2-1; 7 positions agree with TRBD2. Trimming removed 0 bases from V and 4 bases from J; junction bases left unmatched: 3. The CDR3 contains 15 residues. Germline V CDR1 and CDR2: SGHVS, FQNEAQ. The CDR3 sequence: CASSLAPGGYNEQFF. The CDR3, as DNA: TGTGCCAGCAGCTTAGCCCCGGGAGGATACAATGAGCAGTTCTTC.

This sequence joins TRBV5-1 and TRBJ1-2, with D maybe TRBD1 (5 bases). V lost 0 bases, J lost 5 bases, and 11 bases lay in between. The CDR3 consists of 14 residues. Germline V gene data show CDR1 as SGHRS and CDR2 as YFSETQ. The CDR3 region is CASSLEQAAYGYTF. As DNA, the CDR3 is TGCGCCAGCAGCTTGGAACAGGCGGCGTATGGCTACACCTTC.

V gene TRBV30 combines with J gene TRBJ1-2; weak D call: TRBD1 (6 bases). There are 10 residues in the CDR3. V lost 8 bases and J lost 7, with 11 bases in between. Germline assignment: CDR1 GTSNPN and CDR2 SVGIG (reference sequence). CDR3 DNA sequence: TGTGCCGGATACAGGGCTGGCTACACCTTC. This translates into CAGYRAGYTF. The whole variable domain, filled in from reference TRBV30 and TRBJ1-2, reads SQTIHQWPATLVQPVGSPLSLECTVEGTSNPNLYWYRQAAGRGLQLLFYSVGIGQISSEVPQNLSASRPQDRQFILSSKKLLLSDSGFYLCAGYRAGYTFGSGTRLTVV.

This chain links TRBV4-1 with TRBJ2-7, with TRBD2 matching 8 bases. Germline CDR1 reads MGHRA; CDR2 reads YSYEKL. The CDR3 contains 17 residues. The V and J ends lost 0 bases and 3 bases, in that order; junction bases with no gene match: 10. Here the CDR3 reads CASSQESGGTRDYEQYF. As DNA, the CDR3 is TGCGCCAGCAGCCAAGAAAGTGGCGGGACTAGGGACTACGAGCAGTACTTC.

The chain recombines TRBV30 with TRBJ2-3, with 7 bases that match TRBD2. The V segment lost 4 bases and the J segment 6 bases; nucleotides outside the gene matches: 10. The CDR3 spans 14 residues. CDR1 and CDR2 from the germline V gene are GTSNPN and SVGIG (reference sequence). The CDR3 nucleotides read TGTGCCTGGAATGCCGGGGGGAGAGGGGATACGCAGTATTTT. Its translation is CAWNAGGRGDTQYF. The full variable domain, its missing parts supplied by reference TRBV30 and TRBJ2-3, is SQTIHQWPATLVQPVGSPLSLECTVEGTSNPNLYWYRQAAGRGLQLLFYSVGIGQISSEVPQNLSASRPQDRQFILSSKKLLLSDSGFYLCAWNAGGRGDTQYFGPGTRLTVL.

This clone was picked up one time. The chain joins TRBV10-3 to TRBJ1-5; D gene uncertain. The V gene lost 2 bases and the J gene lost 5 bases, with 7 bases spanning the gap. Germline V gives CDR1 ENHRY, CDR2 SYGVKD. The CDR3 consists of 13 residues. Here the CDR3 reads CAISEQKDQPQHF. CDR3 bases: TGTGCCATCAGTGAGCAGAAAGATCAGCCCCAGCATTTT.

This chain links TRBV9 with TRBJ2-2; 10 bases align to TRBD1. Germline V CDR1 and CDR2: SGDLS, YYNGEE. V lost 0 bases and J lost 11; bases outside the gene matches: 13. The CDR3 extends over 17 amino acids. CDR3 in amino acids: CASSVEPGTGASVELFF. In nucleotides, the CDR3 is TGTGCCAGCAGCGTAGAGCCCGGGACAGGGGCCTCTGTTGAGCTGTTTTTT.

This chain uses TRBV4-2 with TRBJ2-1; no clear D. The V end lost 8 bases, the J end lost 6 bases, and 5 bases lay between the germline ends. The CDR3 covers 10 residues. Germline CDR1 reads LGHNA; CDR2 reads YNFKEQ. The DNA for the CDR3 is TGTGCCAGCGGCGGCAATGAGCAGTTCTTC. Translation: CASGGNEQFF.

The chain links TRBV28 to TRBJ2-4, with a possible D match to TRBD2 (6 bases). CDR3 length: 16 amino acids. V was trimmed by 7 bases and J by 1 base, leaving 17 bases between them. Germline values: CDR1 MDHEN, CDR2 SYDVKM. CDR3 bases: TGTGCCAGCAAACACCAGGGTGGGGGGGCCAAAAACATTCAGTACTTC. The encoded protein is CASKHQGGGAKNIQYF.